This TCR beta chain was identified in a study of shared clonotypes between healthy human individuals. Whole-study context: CD4 naive and CD4 memory each took three plates per donor, while CD8 naive took two and CD8 memory one.

Negatively enriched CD4+ T cells were divided by CD45RA into naive and memory. Broader study findings: Depth of sequencing was expected to influence donor clonotype sharing. Only blood was sampled, and tissue TCR repertoires likely differ from blood ones.

The CDR3 covers 16 residues. Losses at the gene ends were 7 bases for V and 7 bases for J; bases not matched to a gene: 15. The germline gives CDR1 SQVTM, CDR2 ANQGSEA. Sequenced by immunoSEQ multiplex PCR; TCRdb stores in-frame clones only, minus some. The sample records approximately 1,500,000 clones, 98% being singletons. As concerns this clone: The antigen remains unidentified.

The sequencing input was naive CD4+ T cells sorted from blood. As for subset: CD45RA+ positively selected. The V gene is TRBV29-1, the J gene TRBJ2-2; 10 positions agree with TRBD1. The TCR was taken from a young man in good health. CDR3 residues: CSALTPDRGKIGELFF. In nucleotides, the CDR3 is TGCAGCGCCCTGACCCCGGACAGGGGGAAAATCGGGGAGCTGTTTTTT.